This TCR beta chain was sequenced in a study of T cell responses to AZD1222 COVID-19 vaccine. Overall study results and limits: Baseline antibody screening turned up just a handful of seropositive AZD1222 recipients. Dominant at 160-218 and 743-854, vaccine-associated CD4 TCRs also spanned spike. Breadth and depth of Spike-specific TCRs rose after two AZD1222 doses. White British ancestry dominated among donors, who included more females, and clonal diversity was possibly underestimated.

V lost 6 bases to trimming and J lost 1 base; unmatched junction nucleotides: 2. Germline V gene lookup returns CDR1 LNHDA and CDR2 SQIVND (reference sequence). The CDR3 extends over 15 amino acids. Produced via immunoSEQ multiplex PCR; TCRdb's table is partial and in-frame only. The table includes 150,000 to 200,000 clones, more than 85% detected once. About this clone itself: The antigen is not known. The same CDR3 arises from other DNA sequences in this sample as well.

This TCR was sampled from an adult in good health. The chain links TRBV19 to TRBJ2-2; 10 bases line up with TRBD2. This material consisted of peripheral blood, taken on day 0 of AZD1222 vaccination. The CDR3 DNA is TGTGCCAGTAGCAGGACTAGCGGGAACACCGGGGAGCTGTTTTTT. Its protein product is CASSRTSGNTGELFF. The complete variable domain, with remaining parts taken from reference TRBV19 and TRBJ2-2, reads DGGITQSPKYLFRKEGQNVTLSCEQNLNHDAMYWYRQDPGQGLRLIYYSQIVNDFQKGDIAEGYSVSREKKESFPLTVTSAQKNPTAFYLCASSRTSGNTGELFFGEGSRLTVL.